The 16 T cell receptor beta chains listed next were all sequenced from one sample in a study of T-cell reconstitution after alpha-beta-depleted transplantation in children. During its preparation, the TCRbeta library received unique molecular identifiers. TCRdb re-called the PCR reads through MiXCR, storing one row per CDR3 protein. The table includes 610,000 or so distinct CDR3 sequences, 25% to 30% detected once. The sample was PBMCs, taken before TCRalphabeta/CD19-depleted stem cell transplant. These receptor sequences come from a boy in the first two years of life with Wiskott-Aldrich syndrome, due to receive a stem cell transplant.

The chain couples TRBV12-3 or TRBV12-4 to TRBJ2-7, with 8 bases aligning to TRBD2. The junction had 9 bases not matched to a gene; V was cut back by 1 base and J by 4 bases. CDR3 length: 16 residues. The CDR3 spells CASSLVTSGGGYEQYF. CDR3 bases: TGTGCCAGCAGTTTAGTTACTAGCGGAGGAGGATACGAGCAGTACTTC.

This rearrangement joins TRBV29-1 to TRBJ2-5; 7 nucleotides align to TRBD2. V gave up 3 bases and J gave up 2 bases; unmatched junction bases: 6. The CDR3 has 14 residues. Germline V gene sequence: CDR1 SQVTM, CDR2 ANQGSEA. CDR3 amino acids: CSVERLAEQETQYF. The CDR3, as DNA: TGCAGCGTTGAGAGGCTAGCGGAACAAGAGACCCAGTACTTC.

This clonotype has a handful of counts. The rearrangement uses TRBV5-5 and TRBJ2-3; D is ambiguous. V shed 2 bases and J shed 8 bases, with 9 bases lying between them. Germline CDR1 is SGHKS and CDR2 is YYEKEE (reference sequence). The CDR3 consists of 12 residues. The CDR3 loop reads CASSFGPSTQYF. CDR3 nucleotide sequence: TGTGCCAGCAGCTTTGGTCCGAGTACGCAGTATTTT. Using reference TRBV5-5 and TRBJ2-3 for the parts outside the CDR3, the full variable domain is DAGVTQSPTHLIKTRGQQVTLRCSPISGHKSVSWYQQVLGQGPQFIFQYYEKEERGRGNFPDRFSARQFPNYSSELNVNALLLGDSALYLCASSFGPSTQYFGPGTRLTVL.

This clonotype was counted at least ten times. CDR3 residues: CASSSPGQGNTEAFF. Written as DNA, the CDR3 is TGTGCCAGCAGCTCACCGGGACAGGGGAACACTGAAGCTTTCTTT. This chain links TRBV11-2 with TRBJ1-1; TRBD1 aligns across 9 bases. The CDR3 spans 15 residues. J gave up 1 base and V 4 bases, and 4 bases lay outside the gene matches. Germline V gives CDR1 SGHAT, CDR2 FQNNGV.

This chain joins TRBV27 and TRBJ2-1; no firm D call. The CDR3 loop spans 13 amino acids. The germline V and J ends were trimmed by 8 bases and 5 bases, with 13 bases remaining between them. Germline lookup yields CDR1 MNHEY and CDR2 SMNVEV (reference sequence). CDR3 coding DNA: TGTGCCAGCCAGGACCTCATGGACAATGAGCAGTTCTTC. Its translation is CASQDLMDNEQFF.

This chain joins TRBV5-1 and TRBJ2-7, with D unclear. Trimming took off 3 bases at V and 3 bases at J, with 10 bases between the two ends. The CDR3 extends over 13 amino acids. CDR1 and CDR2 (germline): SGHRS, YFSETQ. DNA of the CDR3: TGCGCCAGCAGCTCCCGATTGAACTACGAGCAGTACTTC. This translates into CASSSRLNYEQYF.

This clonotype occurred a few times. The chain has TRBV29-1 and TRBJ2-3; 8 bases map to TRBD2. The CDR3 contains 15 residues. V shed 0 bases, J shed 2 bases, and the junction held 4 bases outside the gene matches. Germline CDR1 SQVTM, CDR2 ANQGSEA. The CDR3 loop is CSVEDERGFTDTQYF. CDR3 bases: TGCAGCGTTGAAGATGAGCGGGGGTTCACAGATACGCAGTATTTT.

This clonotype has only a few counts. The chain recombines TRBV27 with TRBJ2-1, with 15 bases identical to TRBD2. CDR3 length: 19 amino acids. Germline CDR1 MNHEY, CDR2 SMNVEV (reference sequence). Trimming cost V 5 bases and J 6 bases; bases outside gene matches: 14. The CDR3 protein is CASSPGTSGRNLAPNEQFF. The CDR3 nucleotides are TGTGCCAGCAGTCCGGGGACTAGCGGGAGGAACCTAGCCCCCAATGAGCAGTTCTTC.

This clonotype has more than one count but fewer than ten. Written as DNA, the CDR3 is TGTGCCAGCAGTTACGGTGTCACCTACGAGCAGTACTTC. It encodes CASSYGVTYEQYF. This chain connects TRBV6-5 to TRBJ2-7; no reliable D call. The CDR3 has 13 residues. CDR1 is MNHEY, CDR2 SVGAGI, per germline. Trimming pared 2 bases from V and 2 bases from J, leaving 7 bases between.

The CDR3 is CASSLGYRGLSEAFF. CDR3 DNA sequence: TGTGCCAGCAGCTTAGGGTACAGGGGACTAAGCGAGGCTTTCTTT. This chain joins TRBV11-2 and TRBJ1-1, with 7 bases matching TRBD1. Germline V lookup: CDR1 SGHAT, CDR2 FQNNGV. The CDR3 contains 15 residues. The trim removed 1 base at V and 11 bases at J, leaving 13 bases unmatched.

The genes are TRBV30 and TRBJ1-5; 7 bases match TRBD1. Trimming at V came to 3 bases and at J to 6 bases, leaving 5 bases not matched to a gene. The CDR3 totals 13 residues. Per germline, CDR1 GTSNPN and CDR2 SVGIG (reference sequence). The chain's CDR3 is CAWSPGGGQPQHF. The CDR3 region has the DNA TGTGCCTGGAGCCCAGGGGGTGGTCAGCCCCAGCATTTT. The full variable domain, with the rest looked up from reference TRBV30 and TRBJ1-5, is SQTIHQWPATLVQPVGSPLSLECTVEGTSNPNLYWYRQAAGRGLQLLFYSVGIGQISSEVPQNLSASRPQDRQFILSSKKLLLSDSGFYLCAWSPGGGQPQHFGDGTRLSIL.

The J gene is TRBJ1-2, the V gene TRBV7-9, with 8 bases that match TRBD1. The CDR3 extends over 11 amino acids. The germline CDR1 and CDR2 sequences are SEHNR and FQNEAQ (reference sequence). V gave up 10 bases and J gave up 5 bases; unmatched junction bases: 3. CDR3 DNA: TGTGCCACCGGACAGGGATATGGCTACACCTTC. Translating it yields CATGQGYGYTF.

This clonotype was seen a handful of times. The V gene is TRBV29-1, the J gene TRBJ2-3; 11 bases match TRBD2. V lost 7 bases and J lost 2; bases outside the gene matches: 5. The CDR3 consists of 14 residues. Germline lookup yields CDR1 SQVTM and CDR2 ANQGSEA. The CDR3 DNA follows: TGCAGCGCACTACTAGCGGGAGTCACAGATACGCAGTATTTT. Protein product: CSALLAGVTDTQYF.

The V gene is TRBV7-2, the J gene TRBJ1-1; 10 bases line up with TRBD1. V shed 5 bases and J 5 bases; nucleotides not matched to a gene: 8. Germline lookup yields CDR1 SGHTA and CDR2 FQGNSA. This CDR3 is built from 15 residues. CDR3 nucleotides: TGTGCCAGCAGCGTGGCGACAGGGGGCGGAACTGAAGCTTTCTTT. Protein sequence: CASSVATGGGTEAFF. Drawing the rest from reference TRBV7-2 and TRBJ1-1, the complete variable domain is GAGVSQSPSNKVTEKGKDVELRCDPISGHTALYWYRQSLGQGLEFLIYFQGNSAPDKSGLPSDRFSAERTGGSVSTLTIQRTQQEDSAVYLCASSVATGGGTEAFFGQGTRLTVV.

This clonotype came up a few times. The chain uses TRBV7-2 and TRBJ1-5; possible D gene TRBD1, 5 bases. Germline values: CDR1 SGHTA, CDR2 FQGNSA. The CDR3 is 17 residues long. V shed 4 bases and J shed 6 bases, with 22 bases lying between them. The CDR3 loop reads CASSSTGTAVSTQPQHF. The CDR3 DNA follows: TGTGCCAGCAGCTCGACCGGGACCGCAGTCTCTACTCAGCCCCAGCATTTT.

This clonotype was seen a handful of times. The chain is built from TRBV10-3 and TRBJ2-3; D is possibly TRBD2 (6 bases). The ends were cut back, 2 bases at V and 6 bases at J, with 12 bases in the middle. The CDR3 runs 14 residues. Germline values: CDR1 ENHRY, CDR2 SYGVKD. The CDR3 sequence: CAISETHGRDTQYF. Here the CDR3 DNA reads TGTGCCATCAGTGAGACCCATGGGAGGGATACGCAGTATTTT.